The entry that follows covers one T cell receptor beta chain sequence. The sample is drawn from a study of somatic mutations in cytotoxic T cells in rheumatoid arthritis. With 4 bases clipped from V and 2 bases from J, the junction kept 6 bases outside the gene matches. Germline assignment: CDR1 SGHKS and CDR2 YYEKEE (reference sequence). This CDR3 is 15 amino acids long. Profiled with immunoSEQ multiplex PCR; TCRdb holds only in-frame clones, not every one. The repertoire has approximately 13,000 clones, around 77% of them found once; the top ten carry more than 15%. The TCR comes from an adult with rheumatoid arthritis. V and J are TRBV5-5 and TRBJ2-1, with 7 bases lining up with TRBD1. The specimen was CD8+ T cells sorted from blood. The CDR3 reads CASSTQDRPYNEQFF. CDR3 bases: TGTGCCAGCAGCACCCAGGACAGGCCCTACAATGAGCAGTTCTTC.